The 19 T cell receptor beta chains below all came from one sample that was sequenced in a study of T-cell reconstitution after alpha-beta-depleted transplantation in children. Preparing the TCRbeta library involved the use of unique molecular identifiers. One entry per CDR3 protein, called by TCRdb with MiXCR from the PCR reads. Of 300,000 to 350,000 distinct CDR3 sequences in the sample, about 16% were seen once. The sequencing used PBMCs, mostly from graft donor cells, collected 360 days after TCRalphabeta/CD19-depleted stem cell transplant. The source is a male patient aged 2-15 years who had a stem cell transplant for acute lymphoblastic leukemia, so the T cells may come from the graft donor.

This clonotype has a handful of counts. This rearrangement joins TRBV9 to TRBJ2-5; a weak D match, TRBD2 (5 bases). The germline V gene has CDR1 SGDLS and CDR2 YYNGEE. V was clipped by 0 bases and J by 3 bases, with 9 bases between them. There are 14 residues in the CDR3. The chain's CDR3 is CASSVVGSEETQYF. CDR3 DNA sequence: TGTGCCAGCAGCGTAGTGGGGAGTGAAGAGACCCAGTACTTC. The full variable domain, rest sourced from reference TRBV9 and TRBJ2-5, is DSGVTQTPKHLITATGQRVTLRCSPRSGDLSVYWYQQSLDQGLQFLIQYYNGEERAKGNILERFSAQQFPDLHSELNLSSLELGDSALYFCASSVVGSEETQYFGPGTRLLVL.

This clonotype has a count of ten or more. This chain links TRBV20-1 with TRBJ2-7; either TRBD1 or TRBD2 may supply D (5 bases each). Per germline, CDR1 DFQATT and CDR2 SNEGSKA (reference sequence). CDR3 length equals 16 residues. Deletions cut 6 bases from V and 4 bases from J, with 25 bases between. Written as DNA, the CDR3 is TGCAGTGCGCTACCCTCGCGGAGGACACTACTTTACGAGCAGTACTTC. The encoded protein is CSALPSRRTLLYEQYF.

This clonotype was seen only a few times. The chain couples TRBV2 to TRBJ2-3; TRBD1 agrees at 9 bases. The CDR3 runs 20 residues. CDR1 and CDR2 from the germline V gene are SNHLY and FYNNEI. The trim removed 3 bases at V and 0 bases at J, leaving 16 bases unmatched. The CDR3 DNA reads TGTGCCAGCAGTGACCCGACAGGGGGGCGAGGTTACCTTAGCACAGATACGCAGTATTTT. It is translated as CASSDPTGGRGYLSTDTQYF.

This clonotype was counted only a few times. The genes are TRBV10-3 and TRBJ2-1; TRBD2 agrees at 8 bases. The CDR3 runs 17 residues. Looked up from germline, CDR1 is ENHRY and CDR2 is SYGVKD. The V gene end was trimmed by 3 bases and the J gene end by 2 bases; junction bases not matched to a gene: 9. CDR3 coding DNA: TGTGCCATCAGTGACGTGGCTAGCGGGTTGGCCTACAATGAGCAGTTCTTC. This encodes CAISDVASGLAYNEQFF.

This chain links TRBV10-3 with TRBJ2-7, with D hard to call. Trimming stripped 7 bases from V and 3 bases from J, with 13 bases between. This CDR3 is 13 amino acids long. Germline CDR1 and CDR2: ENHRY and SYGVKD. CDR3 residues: CAIKNPRSYEQYF. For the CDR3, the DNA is TGTGCCATCAAGAATCCGAGAAGCTACGAGCAGTACTTC.

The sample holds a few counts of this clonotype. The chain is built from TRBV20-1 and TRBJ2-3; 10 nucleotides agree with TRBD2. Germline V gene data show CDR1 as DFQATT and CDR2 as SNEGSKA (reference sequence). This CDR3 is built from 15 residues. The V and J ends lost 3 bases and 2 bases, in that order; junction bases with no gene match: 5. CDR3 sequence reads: CSAREGTSDTDTQYF. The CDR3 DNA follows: TGCAGTGCTAGGGAAGGGACTAGCGACACAGATACGCAGTATTTT.

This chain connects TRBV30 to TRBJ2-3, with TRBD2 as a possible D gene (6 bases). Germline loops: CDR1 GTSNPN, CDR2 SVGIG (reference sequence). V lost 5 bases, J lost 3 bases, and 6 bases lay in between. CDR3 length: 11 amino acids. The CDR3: CAWAGTDTQYF. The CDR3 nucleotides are TGTGCCTGGGCGGGGACAGATACGCAGTATTTT.

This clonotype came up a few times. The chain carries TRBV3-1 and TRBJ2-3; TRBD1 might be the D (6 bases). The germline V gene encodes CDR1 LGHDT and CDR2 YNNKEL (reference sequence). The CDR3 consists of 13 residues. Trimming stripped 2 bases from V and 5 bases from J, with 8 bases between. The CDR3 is CASSQRGGDTQYF. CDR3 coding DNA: TGTGCCAGCAGCCAACGAGGGGGAGATACGCAGTATTTT.

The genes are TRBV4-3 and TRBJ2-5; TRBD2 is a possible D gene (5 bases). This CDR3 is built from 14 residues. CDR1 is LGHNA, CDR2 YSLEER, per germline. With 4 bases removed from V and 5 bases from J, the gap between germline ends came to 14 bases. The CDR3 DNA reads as TGCGCCAGCAGCCGTTTAGGGATAGCGGAGACCCAGTACTTC. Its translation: CASSRLGIAETQYF.

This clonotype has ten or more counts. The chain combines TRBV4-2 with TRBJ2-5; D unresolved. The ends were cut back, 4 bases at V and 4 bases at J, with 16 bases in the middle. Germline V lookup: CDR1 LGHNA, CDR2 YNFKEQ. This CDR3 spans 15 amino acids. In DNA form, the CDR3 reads TGTGCCAGCAGCCCGACACACTTAAAGGGAGAGACCCAGTACTTC. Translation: CASSPTHLKGETQYF.

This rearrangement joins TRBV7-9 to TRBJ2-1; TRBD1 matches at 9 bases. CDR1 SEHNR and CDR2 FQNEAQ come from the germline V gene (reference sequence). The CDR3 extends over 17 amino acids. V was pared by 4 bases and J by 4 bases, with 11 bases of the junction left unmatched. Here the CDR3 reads CASSSTRTGASYNEQFF. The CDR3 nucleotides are TGTGCCAGCAGCTCCACCAGGACAGGGGCATCGTACAATGAGCAGTTCTTC.

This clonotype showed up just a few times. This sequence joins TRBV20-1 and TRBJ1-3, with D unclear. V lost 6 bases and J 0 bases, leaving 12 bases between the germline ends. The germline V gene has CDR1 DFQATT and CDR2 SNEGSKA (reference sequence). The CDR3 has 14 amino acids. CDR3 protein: CSAARAGSGNTIYF. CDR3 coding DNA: TGCAGTGCCGCCCGTGCCGGCTCTGGAAACACCATATATTTT.

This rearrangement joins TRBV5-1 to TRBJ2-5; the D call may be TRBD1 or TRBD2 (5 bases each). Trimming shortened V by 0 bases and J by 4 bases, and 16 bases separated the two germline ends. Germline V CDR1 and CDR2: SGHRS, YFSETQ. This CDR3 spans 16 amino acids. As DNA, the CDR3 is TGCGCCAGCAGCTTGGCAGCTTACCCTGGGGGAGAGACCCAGTACTTC. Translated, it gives CASSLAAYPGGETQYF.

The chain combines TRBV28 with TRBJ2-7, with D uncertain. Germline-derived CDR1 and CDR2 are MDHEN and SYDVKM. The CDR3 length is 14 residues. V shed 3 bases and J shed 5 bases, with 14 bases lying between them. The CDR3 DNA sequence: TGTGCCAGCAGTTTCTCTGGGGTGTTCAACGAGCAGTACTTC. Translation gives CASSFSGVFNEQYF.

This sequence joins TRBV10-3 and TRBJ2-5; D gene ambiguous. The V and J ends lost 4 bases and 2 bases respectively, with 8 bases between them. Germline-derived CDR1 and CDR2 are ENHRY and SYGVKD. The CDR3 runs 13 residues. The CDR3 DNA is TGTGCCATCAGTGGAAATGGTCAAGAGACCCAGTACTTC. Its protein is CAISGNGQETQYF.

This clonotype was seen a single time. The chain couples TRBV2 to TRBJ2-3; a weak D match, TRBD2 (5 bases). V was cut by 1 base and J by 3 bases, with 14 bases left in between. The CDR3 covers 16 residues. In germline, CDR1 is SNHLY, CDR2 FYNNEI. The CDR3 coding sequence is TGTGCCAGCAGTGAAGATAGTGGGAGAGGGACAGATACGCAGTATTTT. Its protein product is CASSEDSGRGTDTQYF.

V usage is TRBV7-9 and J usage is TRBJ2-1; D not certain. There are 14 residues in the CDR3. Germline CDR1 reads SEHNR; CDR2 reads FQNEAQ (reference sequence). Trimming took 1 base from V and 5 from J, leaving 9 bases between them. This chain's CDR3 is CASSLVWTNNEQFF. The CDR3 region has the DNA TGTGCCAGCAGCTTAGTCTGGACCAACAATGAGCAGTTCTTC.

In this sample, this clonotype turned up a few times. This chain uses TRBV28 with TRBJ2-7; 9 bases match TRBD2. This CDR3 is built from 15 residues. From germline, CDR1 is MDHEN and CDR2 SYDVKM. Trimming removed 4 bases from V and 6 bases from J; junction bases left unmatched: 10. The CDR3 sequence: CASSYLSGGGGEQYF. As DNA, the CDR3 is TGTGCCAGCAGTTACCTTAGCGGGGGTGGGGGCGAGCAGTACTTC.

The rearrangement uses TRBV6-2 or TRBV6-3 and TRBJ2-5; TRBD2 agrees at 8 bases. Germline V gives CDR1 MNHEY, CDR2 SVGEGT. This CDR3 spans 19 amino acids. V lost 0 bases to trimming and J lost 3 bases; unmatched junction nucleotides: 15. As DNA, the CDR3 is TGTGCCAGCAGTTACTCGTTACACGGGAGGGCTTTACGGGAAGAGACCCAGTACTTC. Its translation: CASSYSLHGRALREETQYF.